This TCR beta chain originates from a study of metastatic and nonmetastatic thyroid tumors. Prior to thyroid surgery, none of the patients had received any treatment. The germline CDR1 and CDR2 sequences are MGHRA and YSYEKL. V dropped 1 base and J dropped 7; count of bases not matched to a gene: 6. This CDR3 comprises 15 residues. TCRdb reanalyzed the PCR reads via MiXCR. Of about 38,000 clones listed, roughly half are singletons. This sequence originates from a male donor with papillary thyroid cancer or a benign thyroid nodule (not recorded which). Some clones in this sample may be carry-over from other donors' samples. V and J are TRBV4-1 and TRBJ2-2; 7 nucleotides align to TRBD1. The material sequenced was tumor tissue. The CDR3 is CASSQARGPGGELFF. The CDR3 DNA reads TGCGCCAGCAGCCAAGCGAGGGGGCCTGGCGGGGAGCTGTTTTTT.